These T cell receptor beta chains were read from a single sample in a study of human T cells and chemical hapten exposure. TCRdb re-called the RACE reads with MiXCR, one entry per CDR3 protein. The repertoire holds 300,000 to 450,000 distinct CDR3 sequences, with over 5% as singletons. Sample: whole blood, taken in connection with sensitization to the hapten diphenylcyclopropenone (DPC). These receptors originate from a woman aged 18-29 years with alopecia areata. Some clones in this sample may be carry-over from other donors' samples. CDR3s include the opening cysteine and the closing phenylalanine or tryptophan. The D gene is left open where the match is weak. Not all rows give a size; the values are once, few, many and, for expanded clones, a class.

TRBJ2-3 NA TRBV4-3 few TGCGCCAGCAGCCAGGGCGTTGCGCGGGTCGGGCCAGATACGCAGTATTTT CASSQGVARVGPDTQYF
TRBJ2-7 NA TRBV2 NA TGTGCCAGCAGTACTTACAGCCTATCCTACGAGCAGTACTTC CASSTYSLSYEQYF
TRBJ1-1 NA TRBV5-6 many TGTGCCAGCAGCTTGGTAGGAGGGCTGAGAACTGAAGCTTTCTTT CASSLVGGLRTEAFF
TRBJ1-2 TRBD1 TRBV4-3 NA TGCGCCAGCAGCCACGGGACAGGACTGCTTAACTATGGCTACACCTTC CASSHGTGLLNYGYTF
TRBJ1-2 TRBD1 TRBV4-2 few TGTGCCAGCAGCCAAGTCCGGGACAGGAATGGCTACACCTTC CASSQVRDRNGYTF
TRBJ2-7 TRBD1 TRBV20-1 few TGCAGTGCTACCAAAGGACAGGGGGCGGACTACGAGCAGTACTTC CSATKGQGADYEQYF
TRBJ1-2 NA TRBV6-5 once TGTGCCAGCAGCCGACGCCGGGTAGGGGCTTATGGCTACACCTTC CASSRRRVGAYGYTF
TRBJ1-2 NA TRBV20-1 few TGCAGTGCTAGAGATGGACGGGCATATGGCTACACCTTC CSARDGRAYGYTF
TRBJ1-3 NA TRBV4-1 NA TGCGCCAGCAGCCAAGGGCCTAGCTCTGGAAACACCATATATTTT CASSQGPSSGNTIYF
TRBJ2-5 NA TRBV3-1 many TGTGCCAGCAGCCGACTGCAAGAGACCCAGTACTTC CASSRLQETQYF
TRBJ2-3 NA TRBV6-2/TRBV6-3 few TGTGCCAGCAGTTTCGGACAGATGGGGCAGTATTTT CASSFGQMGQYF
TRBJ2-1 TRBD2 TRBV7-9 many TGTGCCAGCAGCTTAGCTGAGCTAGCGGGTTATGAGCAGTTCTTC CASSLAELAGYEQFF
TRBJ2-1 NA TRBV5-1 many TGCGCCAGCAGCTTATCTCTGGGCTCCTACAATGAGCAGTTCTTC CASSLSLGSYNEQFF
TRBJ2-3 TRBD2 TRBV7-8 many TGTGCCAGCAGTGGAACTAGCGGGTTCACAGATACGCAGTATTTT CASSGTSGFTDTQYF
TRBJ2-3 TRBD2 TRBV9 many TGTGCCAGCAGCGTAAGCCAGACTAGCGGCAGCACAGATACGCAGTATTTT CASSVSQTSGSTDTQYF
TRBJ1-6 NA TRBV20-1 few TGCAGTGCTAGAGATCAAGGGTCGGATTCACCCCTCCACTTT CSARDQGSDSPLHF
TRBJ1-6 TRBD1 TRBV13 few TGTGCCAGCAGCTCGAAGGGGACAGGGTCACCCCTCCACTTT CASSSKGTGSPLHF
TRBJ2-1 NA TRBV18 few TGTGCCAGCTCACCACCGAGCCGGAACAATGAGCAGTTCTTC CASSPPSRNNEQFF